This T cell receptor beta chain was profiled in a study of blood T cell repertoires in COVID-19. Across the whole study: From the United States, Italy and Spain came samples of acute and convalescent COVID-19. The cDNA or gDNA used as material had been derived from T cells, B-cell-depleted T cells, or PBMCs.

Original processing methods: Scientists estimated how many nucleated cells there were by amplifying reference gene primers. Data came from immunoSEQ multiplex PCR; TCRdb stores just in-frame clones and leaves some out. Clonal size and the V and J genes are those of that table, whereas D and trimming came from the DNA. The sample carries around 60,000 clones, about 90% recorded once. Germline CDR1 LNHDA, CDR2 SQIVND (reference sequence). V was shortened by 5 bases and J by 4 bases, with 11 bases between the two germline ends. This CDR3 contains 14 residues. Sequencing was carried out using peripheral blood. This receptor was identified in a human donor with active COVID-19. The donor label of this sample is uncertain. The chain has TRBV19 and TRBJ1-4; D is possibly TRBD1 (5 bases). The DNA for the CDR3 is TGTGCCAGTAGTCAGGGACTGTATAATGAAAAACTGTTTTTT. It translates to CASSQGLYNEKLFF.